Reported below is one TCR beta chain. Its antigen is still unknown. One base away there is no much larger clone; base qualities are not given. From cysteine to phenylalanine, the CDR3 is 15 amino acids long. Only the CDR3 region is kept as DNA, spanning 45 bases read in frame from base 1. CDR1 and CDR2, looked up from the germline V gene, are MNHEY and SVGAGI. V is reduced by 6 bases and J by 4 bases, leaving a spacing of 19 bases between them. The data derive from a study of neoadjuvant nivolumab and ipilimumab in lung cancer (dated by TCRdb to 2020 to 2022). With respect to the entire study: In the NEOSTAR trial, nivolumab was administered intravenously at 3 mg/kg on days 1, 15 and 29, and the combination arm also received ipilimumab 1 mg/kg on day 1 only. Matched pretherapy and resected tumor pairs were analyzed for seven patients: four treated with nivolumab and three with nivolumab plus ipilimumab. For each study arm, the primary endpoint of the trial was the rate of major pathologic response (MPR) in the intention-to-treat population. TCR repertoires were compared between pretherapy (baseline) peripheral blood and tumors resected at surgery after neoadjuvant immune checkpoint blockade. The trial treated 40 to 45 patients with operable NSCLC: some 23 were randomized to nivolumab monotherapy and some 21 to nivolumab plus ipilimumab. Paper-wide results and their limitations: No significant correlation was found between TCR clonality and pathologic tumor regression, and only a single major-pathologic-response sample was available for the analysis of TCR clonality versus pathologic tumor regression. From pretherapy to surgery, increases in tumor T-cell richness and clonality were observed in three of three dual-therapy tumors but in only two of four nivolumab-treated tumors. TCR sequencing was performed in a small number of samples. Richness in tumors resected after neoadjuvant therapy showed a positive correlation with pretherapy blood TCR richness (Spearman R ≈ 0.78). Compared with tumor-adjacent uninvolved lung, resected tumors had greater TCR richness and clonality, and increases showed up in more of the dual-therapy-treated tumors.

The sample's time point label, decoded: pretherapy, before neoadjuvant immune checkpoint inhibitors. The samples were obtained from NEOSTAR, a phase 2 randomized trial that tested neoadjuvant nivolumab or nivolumab plus ipilimumab, followed by surgery, in operable NSCLC. Receptor libraries were prepared by the immunoSEQ multiplex PCR assay. Processing in the source paper ran as follows. Richness and clonality were used to summarize the repertoires, and clones that significantly expanded or contracted between pre- and post-therapy samples were identified. TCRdb retrieved this table from immuneACCESS and kept in-frame rearrangements only. Not all clones are present; in checked studies, unresolved V genes account for under half, and no reason is known for the remainder. From that table come the V and J calls and clone size; the DNA was used to work out D and trimming. A total of roughly 23,000 clones appear in this sample, roughly 84% of them only once. 20% to 25% of the sample rests with the top ten.

Sample: peripheral blood, taken before neoadjuvant nivolumab, alone or with ipilimumab. Rearrangement joined TRBV6-5 to TRBJ2-7; TRBD1 could be the D gene, as 5 bases match. This sequence was found in an adult with non-small cell lung cancer. The base sequence is TGTGCCAGCAGACTCGGAACTGACAGTGGGTACGAGCAGTACTTC. Translated, it reads CASRLGTDSGYEQYF.